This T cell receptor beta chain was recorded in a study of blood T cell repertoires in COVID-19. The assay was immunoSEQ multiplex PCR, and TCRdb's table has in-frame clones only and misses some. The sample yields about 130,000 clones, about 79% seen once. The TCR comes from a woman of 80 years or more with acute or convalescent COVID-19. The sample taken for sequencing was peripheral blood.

The CDR3 nucleotides read TGCGCCAGCAGCCTCGGGACAGGGGGCGCGACAGATACGCAGTATTTT. This gives the protein CASSLGTGGATDTQYF. The rearrangement links TRBV4-3 to TRBJ2-3, with TRBD1 matching 12 bases. Germline values: CDR1 LGHNA, CDR2 YSLEER. The CDR3 runs to 16 residues. With 4 bases clipped from V and 3 bases from J, the junction kept 5 bases outside the gene matches.